The clone carrying this TCR beta chain was detected only a few times. These data are taken from a study of shared T cell receptors in the human thymus. Deletions cut 6 bases from V and 6 bases from J, with 17 bases between. The CDR3 contains 14 residues. Germline CDR1 is MDHEN and CDR2 is SYDVKM. Method: immunoSEQ multiplex PCR; TCRdb's copy keeps in-frame clones and lacks some. The sample contains 500,000 to 850,000 clones, around 87% of which appear only once. The data were also submitted as part of a second study, on human thymus T cells. This second study says: Thymus tissue for the work was resected from patients undergoing corrective heart surgery. Related research has reported that thymic repertoires overlap highly among unrelated individuals.

The specimen was thymocytes. This receptor was identified in a boy less than two years old with a congenital heart defect. This chain joins TRBV28 and TRBJ1-1; D perhaps matches TRBD1 (5 bases). CDR3 bases: TGTGCCAGCAGGGAGGGACCGGGCCGCTCTGAAGCTTTCTTT. It translates to CASREGPGRSEAFF.